Listed here are 10 T cell receptor beta chains from one sample, sequenced in a study of cytomegalovirus exposure and HLA in healthy donors. Data came from immunoSEQ multiplex PCR; TCRdb stores just in-frame clones and leaves some out. The sample includes 100,000 to 150,000 clones, 80% to 90% of them seen just once. Sequenced: PBMCs. Receptors originate from a woman aged 18-30 years in good health and CMV-seronegative.

The J gene is TRBJ2-2, the V gene TRBV6-1; D is ambiguous. Trimming pared 5 bases from V and 4 bases from J, leaving 5 bases between. This CDR3 is 12 amino acids long. Germline CDR1 reads MNHNS; CDR2 reads SASEGT. The CDR3: CASSMRTGELFF. CDR3 nucleotides: TGTGCCAGCAGTATGCGCACCGGGGAGCTGTTTTTT.

The CDR3 region has the DNA TGTGCCAGCAGTTACCCCGCCGGGGGGTACTATGGCTACACCTTC. This codes for CASSYPAGGYYGYTF. This chain connects TRBV6-5 to TRBJ1-2, with D possibly matching TRBD1 (5 bases). Germline loops: CDR1 MNHEY, CDR2 SVGAGI. The ends were cut back, 2 bases at V and 3 bases at J, with 13 bases in the middle. The CDR3 length is 15 residues.

The CDR3 coding sequence is TGTGCCAGCATATTGGCAGGGGTGGGGACAGATACGCAGTATTTT. It translates to CASILAGVGTDTQYF. This chain uses TRBV6-1 with TRBJ2-3, with D possibly matching TRBD1 (6 bases). Trimming removed 7 bases from V and 3 bases from J, with 17 bases in between. Germline V gene lookup returns CDR1 MNHNS and CDR2 SASEGT. This CDR3 is built from 15 residues.

The chain is built from TRBV29-1 and TRBJ1-2; the match to TRBD1 covers 7 bases. V lost 5 bases, J lost 8 bases, and 11 bases stayed unmatched. The CDR3 is 13 amino acids. Germline-derived CDR1 and CDR2 are SQVTM and ANQGSEA. The CDR3, as DNA: TGCAGCGTTTTGGGACAGTTATTGGGAGGCTACACCTTC. Encoded protein: CSVLGQLLGGYTF. The full variable domain, its missing parts supplied by reference TRBV29-1 and TRBJ1-2, is SAVISQKPSRDICQRGTSLTIQCQVDSQVTMMFWYRQQPGQSLTLIATANQGSEATYESGFVIDKFPISRPNLTFSTLTVSNMSPEDSSIYLCSVLGQLLGGYTFGSGTRLTVV.

The chain links TRBV5-6 to TRBJ1-5; 8 bases line up with TRBD1. V was clipped by 3 bases and J by 6 bases; unmatched bases: 5. This CDR3 has 14 amino acids. Germline assignment: CDR1 SGHDT and CDR2 YYEEEE. The DNA of the CDR3 is TGTGCCAGCAGCTCAGGGGGCGCGGGTCAGCCCCAGCATTTT. This sequence encodes CASSSGGAGQPQHF.

Written as DNA, the CDR3 is TGTGCCAGCAGCTTATGGGCCCAGCGGGGGGGGTACGAGCAGTACTTC. Its protein product is CASSLWAQRGGYEQYF. The V gene is TRBV11-2, the J gene TRBJ2-7; 10 bases align to TRBD2. Unmatched junction bases numbered 8, after V lost 2 bases and J lost 4 bases. Per germline, CDR1 SGHAT and CDR2 FQNNGV. The CDR3 sequence is 16 residues long.

This chain joins TRBV19 and TRBJ1-5; D unresolved. Germline loops: CDR1 LNHDA, CDR2 SQIVND (reference sequence). V lost 3 bases to trimming and J lost 2 bases, with 17 bases between them. The length of the CDR3 is 17 residues. In DNA form, the CDR3 reads TGTGCCAGTAGTATTTGGGAGAGCGCAGGAGGCAATCAGCCCCAGCATTTT. Its protein is CASSIWESAGGNQPQHF.

DNA of the CDR3: TGTGCCAGCAGCCGCTCGCCGGACAGGTCAGATACGCAGTATTTT. This sequence encodes CASSRSPDRSDTQYF. The J gene is TRBJ2-3, the V gene TRBV7-8, with 7 bases identical to TRBD1. Trimming took 5 bases from V and 4 from J; bases not matched to a gene: 9. CDR3 length: 15 residues. The germline V gene has CDR1 SGHVS and CDR2 FQNEAQ.

The chain combines TRBV9 with TRBJ2-1; D might be TRBD2 (5 bases). The V end was cut by 2 bases, the J end by 0 bases, with 15 bases between. This CDR3 is built from 17 residues. The germline V gene encodes CDR1 SGDLS and CDR2 YYNGEE. CDR3 protein: CASSVRREISSYNEQFF. For the CDR3, the DNA is TGTGCCAGCAGCGTTAGACGGGAAATTAGCTCCTACAATGAGCAGTTCTTC.

This clone has only a few counts. The CDR3 nucleotides are TGTGCCAGCGGACAGGTCTATGGCTACACCTTC. It is translated as CASGQVYGYTF. The chain recombines TRBV2 with TRBJ1-2, with 7 positions matching TRBD1. J gave up 4 bases and V 8 bases, and 1 base lay outside the gene matches. The V gene's germline CDR1 is SNHLY and CDR2 FYNNEI. The CDR3 has 11 residues.